A single sample is the source of the 30 T cell receptor beta chains below, sequenced in a study of blood T cell repertoires in COVID-19. Profiling relied on immunoSEQ multiplex PCR, and the TCRdb table lists in-frame clones only, not all of them. In the table there are some 70,000 clones, about 90% of which are singletons. The material sequenced was peripheral blood. The receptors were gathered from a woman aged 45-65 years with COVID-19, enrolled during active disease.

V gene TRBV27 combines with J gene TRBJ2-1, with 8 bases matching TRBD1. The CDR3 is made up of 14 amino acids. The V segment lost 7 bases and the J segment 6 bases; nucleotides outside the gene matches: 8. Germline loops: CDR1 MNHEY, CDR2 SMNVEV (reference sequence). CDR3 in DNA: TGTGCCAGCACTCCGACAGGGGATTTCAATGAGCAGTTCTTC. Its translation: CASTPTGDFNEQFF.

This clone was counted a single time. The rearrangement joins TRBV19 to TRBJ2-7, with TRBD2 matching over 9 bases. Germline CDR1 is LNHDA and CDR2 is SQIVND (reference sequence). Germline trimming cut 3 bases from V and 2 bases from J; bases unmatched to any gene: 11. CDR3 size: 17 residues. The CDR3 sequence is CASSIKASGVGPYEQYF. The CDR3 region has the DNA TGTGCCAGTAGTATCAAAGCTAGCGGGGTGGGGCCCTACGAGCAGTACTTC.

The V and J genes are TRBV29-1 and TRBJ1-2; perhaps TRBD1 as D (6 bases). CDR3 size: 13 residues. V was pared by 4 bases and J by 7 bases, with 16 bases between. The germline V gene has CDR1 SQVTM and CDR2 ANQGSEA. CDR3 DNA: TGCAGCGTTGTTTCTGGGGGCGGTTTTGGCTACACCTTC. Translating it yields CSVVSGGGFGYTF.

V is TRBV6-5 and J is TRBJ2-5; the match to TRBD2 covers 10 bases. CDR3 length equals 15 residues. V was pared by 4 bases and J by 4 bases, with 6 bases of the junction left unmatched. Germline lookup yields CDR1 MNHEY and CDR2 SVGAGI. The CDR3 here is CASSSLAGARETQYF. In DNA, the CDR3 is TGTGCCAGCAGTTCCCTAGCGGGAGCGAGAGAGACCCAGTACTTC.

The chain employs TRBV29-1 and TRBJ1-2, with D tentatively TRBD1 (6 bases). The CDR3 spans 13 residues. V was shortened by 4 bases and J by 2 bases, with 11 bases between the two germline ends. The V gene's germline CDR1 is SQVTM and CDR2 ANQGSEA. This chain's CDR3 is CSVAIGQNYGYTF. CDR3 nucleotides: TGCAGCGTTGCGATTGGACAGAACTATGGCTACACCTTC.

The rearrangement joins TRBV5-1 to TRBJ2-7; 9 nucleotides agree with TRBD1. Germline CDR1 is SGHRS and CDR2 is YFSETQ. The V segment lost 4 bases and the J segment 2 bases; nucleotides outside the gene matches: 7. There are 15 residues in the CDR3. Written as DNA, the CDR3 is TGCGCCAGCAGCCCGTGGGGGACAGGGACCTACGAGCAGTACTTC. It translates to CASSPWGTGTYEQYF. The full variable domain, with the rest looked up from reference TRBV5-1 and TRBJ2-7, is KAGVTQTPRYLIKTRGQQVTLSCSPISGHRSVSWYQQTPGQGLQFLFEYFSETQRNKGNFPGRFSGRQFSNSRSEMNVSTLELGDSALYLCASSPWGTGTYEQYFGPGTRLTVT.

This clone has just one count. The CDR3 here is CASSRPSTGSDEQFF. The CDR3 bases are TGTGCCAGCAGTCGGCCTTCTACAGGGTCCGATGAGCAGTTCTTC. The chain combines TRBV6-6 with TRBJ2-1; tentative D call: TRBD1 (6 bases). Trimming shortened V by 5 bases and J by 8 bases, and 19 bases separated the two germline ends. The CDR3 runs to 15 residues. From germline, CDR1 is MNHNY and CDR2 SVGAGI (reference sequence).

V is TRBV6-5 and J is TRBJ2-1; 11 bases match TRBD2. Germline values: CDR1 MNHEY, CDR2 SVGAGI. With 5 bases clipped from V and 8 bases from J, the junction kept 8 bases outside the gene matches. The CDR3 is 15 amino acids. The CDR3 spells CASSRRLAGYDEQFF. Here the CDR3 DNA reads TGTGCCAGCAGTCGCCGACTAGCGGGATATGATGAGCAGTTCTTC.

This rearrangement joins TRBV5-1 to TRBJ2-2, with TRBD2 matching over 10 bases. CDR1 and CDR2 from the germline V gene are SGHRS and YFSETQ. There are 15 residues in the CDR3. Losses at the gene ends were 5 bases for V and 7 bases for J; bases not matched to a gene: 8. CDR3: CASRSSGRAIGELFF. CDR3 nucleotide sequence: TGCGCCAGCAGGTCGAGCGGGAGGGCCATCGGGGAGCTGTTTTTT.

CDR3 bases: TGTGCCAGCTCACCACATCGGACAGACAATCAGTACTTC. Amino acids: CASSPHRTDNQYF. J is TRBJ2-4 and V is TRBV18, with D possibly TRBD1 on 6 matching bases. V was clipped by 1 base and J by 12 bases, with 13 bases between them. Germline V gene lookup returns CDR1 KGHSH and CDR2 LQKENI. CDR3 size: 13 residues.

The table lists this clone with a count of one. V usage is TRBV10-3 and J usage is TRBJ2-3, with 8 bases matching TRBD1. CDR3 size: 13 residues. Germline-derived CDR1 and CDR2 are ENHRY and SYGVKD. V lost 6 bases to trimming and J lost 1 base; unmatched junction nucleotides: 0. CDR3 in DNA: TGTGCCATCAGGGGACAGGGCACAGATACGCAGTATTTT. It is translated as CAIRGQGTDTQYF.

The chain joins TRBV7-9 to TRBJ1-1; D unclear. This CDR3 has 11 residues. Germline V gives CDR1 SEHNR, CDR2 FQNEAQ (reference sequence). Between the trimmed V and J ends, which lost 5 bases and 4 bases, there was a span of 5 bases. The CDR3 nucleotides read TGTGCCAGCAGCCCAGGCACTGAAGCTTTCTTT. Amino acids: CASSPGTEAFF. The full variable domain, with the rest looked up from reference TRBV7-9 and TRBJ1-1, is DTGVSQNPRHKITKRGQNVTFRCDPISEHNRLYWYRQTLGQGPEFLTYFQNEAQLEKSRLLSDRFSAERPKGSFSTLEIQRTEQGDSAMYLCASSPGTEAFFGQGTRLTVV.

This chain joins TRBV15 and TRBJ1-5; 9 nucleotides align to TRBD1. Germline CDR1 reads LNHNV; CDR2 reads YYDKDF (reference sequence). V shed 3 bases, J shed 2 bases, and the junction held 5 bases outside the gene matches. There are 16 residues in the CDR3. In nucleotides, the CDR3 is TGTGCCACCAGCAGCGCTAGGACAGGGGGCAATCAGCCCCAGCATTTT. This translates into CATSSARTGGNQPQHF.

This sequence joins TRBV28 and TRBJ2-2; D possibly corresponds to TRBD1 (7 bases). The germline gives CDR1 MDHEN, CDR2 SYDVKM. The CDR3 is 16 residues long. With 4 bases removed from V and 4 bases from J, the gap between germline ends came to 16 bases. The CDR3 nucleotides read TGTGCCAGCAGTTATGCGGGGACAGCAGGCACCGGGGAGCTGTTTTTT. Protein product: CASSYAGTAGTGELFF.

V gene TRBV7-2 combines with J gene TRBJ1-4; unclear D gene. The V end lost 6 bases, the J end lost 7 bases, and 27 bases lay between the germline ends. This CDR3 is built from 18 residues. CDR1 SGHTA and CDR2 FQGNSA come from the germline V gene. The CDR3 loop reads CASSSYGRNRALSEKLFF. The CDR3 nucleotides are TGTGCCAGCAGTTCGTACGGGAGAAATAGAGCCTTATCTGAAAAACTGTTTTTT.

This clone occurred a few times. The V gene is TRBV2, the J gene TRBJ2-1; 12 nucleotides match TRBD1. The junction had 6 bases not matched to a gene; V was cut back by 5 bases and J by 4 bases. The CDR3 is 16 amino acids. The germline gives CDR1 SNHLY, CDR2 FYNNEI. This chain's CDR3 is CASSMGTGGSYNEQFF. CDR3 bases: TGTGCCAGCAGTATGGGGACAGGGGGCTCGTACAATGAGCAGTTCTTC.

The V call is TRBV6-6, the J call TRBJ1-4; D gene uncertain. Deletions cut 2 bases from V and 4 bases from J, with 8 bases between. Germline loops: CDR1 MNHNY, CDR2 SVGAGI (reference sequence). The CDR3 totals 14 residues. CDR3 sequence: CASSYPGSNEKLFF. The CDR3 DNA sequence: TGTGCCAGCAGTTACCCGGGGAGTAATGAAAAACTGTTTTTT.

The chain joins TRBV7-3 to TRBJ1-1; no definite D call. Per the germline V gene, CDR1 is SGHTA and CDR2 is FQGTGA. CDR3 size: 14 residues. The V end was cut by 2 bases, the J end by 3 bases, with 10 bases between. CDR3 in amino acids: CASSLEGTDTEAFF. In nucleotides, the CDR3 is TGTGCCAGCAGCTTAGAGGGAACCGACACTGAAGCTTTCTTT.

In DNA, the CDR3 is TGTGCCAGCAGTTTGACTAGCGGGATAAACAATGAGCAGTTCTTC. This encodes CASSLTSGINNEQFF. The chain has TRBV28 and TRBJ2-1, with 11 bases matching TRBD2. The ends lost 3 bases at V and 5 bases at J; junction bases unmatched: 3. Germline V lookup: CDR1 MDHEN, CDR2 SYDVKM. The CDR3 spans 15 residues.

This clone has a handful of counts. The CDR3, as DNA: TGCGCCAGCAGCTTAGGGGGACTAGCGGAATATTACTCCTACGAGCAGTACTTC. Translation gives CASSLGGLAEYYSYEQYF. The chain employs TRBV5-1 and TRBJ2-7, with TRBD2 matching 11 bases. After removal of 2 bases from V and 0 bases from J, the junction contained 10 bases not matched to a gene. Germline V lookup: CDR1 SGHRS, CDR2 YFSETQ. The CDR3 is made up of 18 amino acids.

The chain uses TRBV19 and TRBJ2-6, with TRBD1 matching 9 bases. V lost 9 bases to trimming and J lost 2 bases; unmatched junction nucleotides: 5. The CDR3 extends over 15 amino acids. The germline gives CDR1 LNHDA, CDR2 SQIVND (reference sequence). The CDR3 loop is CASGQGNPGANVLTF. The CDR3 coding sequence is TGTGCCAGCGGACAGGGGAACCCTGGGGCCAACGTCCTGACTTTC.

V usage is TRBV27 and J usage is TRBJ1-6; D may be TRBD1 (6 bases). With 4 bases removed from V and 9 bases from J, the gap between germline ends came to 13 bases. CDR1 and CDR2 from the germline V gene are MNHEY and SMNVEV (reference sequence). This CDR3 is 14 amino acids long. The CDR3: CASSSGQGSSPLHF. The CDR3, as DNA: TGTGCCAGCAGTTCCGGGCAGGGGAGTTCACCCCTCCACTTT.

This chain links TRBV10-3 with TRBJ2-1; D might be TRBD1 (6 bases). CDR1 and CDR2 (germline): ENHRY, SYGVKD. V lost 10 bases, J lost 7 bases, and 17 bases lay in between. The CDR3 is made up of 13 amino acids. In nucleotides, the CDR3 is TGTGCCAGTCGGGACATCCCTTATAATGAGCAGTTCTTC. Amino acids: CASRDIPYNEQFF.

The chain is built from TRBV3-1 (or the pseudogene TRBV3-2) and TRBJ2-1, with a weak D call TRBD2 (5 bases). CDR3 length: 16 residues. Trimming left V 0 bases short and J 4 bases short, with 13 bases between. Looked up from germline, CDR1 is LGHDT and CDR2 is YNNKEL (reference sequence). CDR3 sequence reads: CASSQERRKTYNEQFF. The CDR3 coding sequence is TGTGCCAGCAGCCAAGAGAGGAGGAAAACTTACAATGAGCAGTTCTTC.

V usage is TRBV29-1 and J usage is TRBJ2-3; weak D call: TRBD1 (6 bases). Germline CDR1 SQVTM, CDR2 ANQGSEA. V was shortened by 0 bases and J by 5 bases, with 27 bases between the two germline ends. The CDR3 loop spans 19 amino acids. The CDR3 DNA follows: TGCAGCGTTGAAGAGCCCGAACATTGGGGGCAGCCTCTGGGAGATACGCAGTATTTT. Residues: CSVEEPEHWGQPLGDTQYF.

The V gene is TRBV28, the J gene TRBJ2-4; possible D gene TRBD1, 6 bases. Trimming left V 5 bases short and J 9 bases short, with 14 bases between. The CDR3 runs 13 residues. Germline V gives CDR1 MDHEN, CDR2 SYDVKM. The DNA of the CDR3 is TGTGCCAGCAGTCCGTCCTCACAGGGCATTCAGTACTTC. As protein: CASSPSSQGIQYF.

This rearrangement joins TRBV2 to TRBJ2-3; 11 bases map to TRBD2. The germline V gene encodes CDR1 SNHLY and CDR2 FYNNEI. The CDR3 contains 15 residues. Unmatched junction bases numbered 7, after V lost 8 bases and J lost 3 bases. This CDR3 is CASARGTSGTDTQYF. CDR3 DNA sequence: TGTGCCAGCGCCCGTGGGACTAGCGGAACAGATACGCAGTATTTT.

This clone appeared a few times. The chain uses TRBV6-1 and TRBJ2-7, with 13 bases that match TRBD2. The junction had 3 bases not matched to a gene; V was cut back by 2 bases and J by 5 bases. The CDR3 consists of 15 residues. The germline V gene has CDR1 MNHNS and CDR2 SASEGT. The CDR3 DNA reads as TGTGCCAGCAGTGAAACTAGCGGGAGGGCCGACGAGCAGTACTTC. It translates to CASSETSGRADEQYF.

This clone was recorded only once. The gene calls are TRBV19 and TRBJ2-1, with TRBD2 identical over 11 bases. With 10 bases clipped from V and 6 bases from J, the junction kept 23 bases outside the gene matches. CDR3 length equals 19 residues. Germline V gene sequence: CDR1 LNHDA, CDR2 SQIVND (reference sequence). CDR3 DNA sequence: TGTGCCACACAACAATGGGGGCAGAAACTAGCGGGAGACCTCAATGAGCAGTTCTTC. It encodes CATQQWGQKLAGDLNEQFF.

The chain has TRBV28 and TRBJ2-7, with a weak D call TRBD1 (5 bases). V lost 6 bases and J 2 bases, leaving 17 bases between the germline ends. The CDR3 is 15 amino acids. CDR1 and CDR2 from the germline V gene are MDHEN and SYDVKM. The CDR3 DNA sequence: TGTGCCAGCAGCCAGCCCCAGGGTTTGCCCTACGAGCAGTACTTC. This sequence encodes CASSQPQGLPYEQYF. Based on the CDR3 plus reference TRBV28 and TRBJ2-7, the full variable domain is DVKVTQSSRYLVKRTGEKVFLECVQDMDHENMFWYRQDPGLGLRLIYFSYDVKMKEKGDIPEGYSVSREKKERFSLILESASTNQTSMYLCASSQPQGLPYEQYFGPGTRLTVT.